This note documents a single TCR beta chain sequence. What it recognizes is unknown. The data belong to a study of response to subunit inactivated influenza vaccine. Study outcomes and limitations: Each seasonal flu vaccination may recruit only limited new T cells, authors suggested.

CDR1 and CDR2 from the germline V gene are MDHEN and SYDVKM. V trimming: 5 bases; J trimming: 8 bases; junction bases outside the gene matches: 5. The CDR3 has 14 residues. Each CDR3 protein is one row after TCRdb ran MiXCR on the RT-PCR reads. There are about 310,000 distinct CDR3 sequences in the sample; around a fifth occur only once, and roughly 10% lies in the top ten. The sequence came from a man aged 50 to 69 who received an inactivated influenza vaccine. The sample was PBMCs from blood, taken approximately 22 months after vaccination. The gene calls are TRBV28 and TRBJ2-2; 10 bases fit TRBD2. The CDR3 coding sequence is TGTGCCAGCAGTCGACCGGGACTAGCGGGGGAGCTGTTTTTT. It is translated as CASSRPGLAGELFF.